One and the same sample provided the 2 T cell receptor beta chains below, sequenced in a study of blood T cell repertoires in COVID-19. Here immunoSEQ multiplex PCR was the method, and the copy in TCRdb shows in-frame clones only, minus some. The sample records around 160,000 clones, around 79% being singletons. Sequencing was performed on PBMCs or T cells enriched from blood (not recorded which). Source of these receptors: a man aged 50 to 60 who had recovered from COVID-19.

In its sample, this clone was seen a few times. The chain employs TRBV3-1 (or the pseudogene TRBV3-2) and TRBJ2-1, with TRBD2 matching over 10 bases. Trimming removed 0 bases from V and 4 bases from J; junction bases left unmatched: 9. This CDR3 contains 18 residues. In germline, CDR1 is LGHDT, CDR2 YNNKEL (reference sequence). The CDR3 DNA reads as TGTGCCAGCAGCCAAGAAGGACTAGCGGAGTATAGGTACAATGAGCAGTTCTTC. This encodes CASSQEGLAEYRYNEQFF.

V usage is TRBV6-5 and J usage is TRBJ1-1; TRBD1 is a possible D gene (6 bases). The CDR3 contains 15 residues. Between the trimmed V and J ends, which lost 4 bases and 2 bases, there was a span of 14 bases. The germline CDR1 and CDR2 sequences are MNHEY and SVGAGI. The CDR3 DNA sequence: TGTGCCAGCAGTTCCTGGACAGCCTCAAACACTGAAGCTTTCTTT. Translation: CASSSWTASNTEAFF.